The following is a T cell receptor (beta chain) sequence with its context. The CDR3 runs 18 residues. V dropped 0 bases and J dropped 5; count of bases not matched to a gene: 14. Germline CDR1 SGHNT, CDR2 YYREEE (reference sequence). This entry comes from a study of blood T cell repertoires in COVID-19. The assay was immunoSEQ multiplex PCR, and TCRdb's table has in-frame clones only and misses some. This sample has tens of thousands of clones, with roughly 79% found just once. Material for sequencing was peripheral blood. This TCR came from a human donor in a cohort sampled during active COVID-19. This sequence joins TRBV5-4 and TRBJ1-2, with TRBD1 matching 9 bases. The CDR3 DNA is TGTGCCAGCAGCTTGGGTGTGGAACAGGGGGCATTGGATTATGGCTACACCTTC. Translating it yields CASSLGVEQGALDYGYTF.